This T cell receptor (beta chain) was captured by sequencing in a study of blood T cell repertoires in COVID-19. Repertoires were generated with immunoSEQ multiplex PCR, while TCRdb's copy carries only in-frame clones and drops some. The sample lists around 320,000 clones, 90% occurring once. The cohort comprised adults aged about 18 to 100 years residing in approximately 25 US areas. A COVID-19 case had been met by exposed participants during the 2 weeks before study entry. CDR3 length: 12 amino acids. Trimming took off 4 bases at V and 9 bases at J, with 10 bases between the two ends. Germline CDR1 reads SGHNT; CDR2 reads YENEEA.

The sequence was collected from a woman aged 25 to 39 who had been exposed to COVID-19. The V gene is TRBV11-3, the J gene TRBJ2-1; D not certain. Sequencing was done on a sample of PBMCs or T cells enriched from blood (not recorded which). CDR3 amino acids: CASSYNVGEQFF. CDR3 bases: TGTGCCAGCAGCTACAATGTTGGTGAGCAGTTCTTC.